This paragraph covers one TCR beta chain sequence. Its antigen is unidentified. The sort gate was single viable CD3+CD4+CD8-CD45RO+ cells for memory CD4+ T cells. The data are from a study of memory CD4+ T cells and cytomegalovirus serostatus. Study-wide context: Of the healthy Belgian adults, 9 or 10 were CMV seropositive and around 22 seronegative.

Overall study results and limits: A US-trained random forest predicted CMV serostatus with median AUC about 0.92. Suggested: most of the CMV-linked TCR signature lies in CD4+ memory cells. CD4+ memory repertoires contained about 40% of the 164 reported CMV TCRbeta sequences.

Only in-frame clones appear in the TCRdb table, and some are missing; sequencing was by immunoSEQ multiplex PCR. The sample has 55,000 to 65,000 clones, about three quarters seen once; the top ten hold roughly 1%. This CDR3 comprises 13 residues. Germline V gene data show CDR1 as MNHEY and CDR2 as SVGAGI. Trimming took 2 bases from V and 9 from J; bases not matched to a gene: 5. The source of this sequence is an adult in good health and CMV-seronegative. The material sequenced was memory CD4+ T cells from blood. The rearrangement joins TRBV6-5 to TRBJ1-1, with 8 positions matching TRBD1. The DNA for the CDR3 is TGTGCCAGCAGTTACCAACGACAGGGGAAAGCTTTCTTT. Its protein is CASSYQRQGKAFF.